This T cell receptor (beta chain) was profiled in a study of OX40 agonist ivuxolimab in advanced cancers. Overall study: The dose-escalation cohort had hepatocellular carcinoma, melanoma, renal cell or head and neck cancer.

Using immunoSEQ multiplex PCR, the repertoire was profiled, and TCRdb retains in-frame clones only, with some absent. The profile covers roughly 74,000 clones, with around 92% appearing a single time and approximately 8% taken by the ten largest. Study-wide results and limits: At doses 0.1 to 3.0 mg/kg, CD4+ and CD8+ clones expanded.

Regarding this clone: The antigen is not known.

Germline V gene data show CDR1 as SGHDT and CDR2 as YYEEEE. V lost 0 bases to trimming and J lost 5 bases, with 3 bases between them. The CDR3 is made up of 11 amino acids. Sequenced here: CD4+ or CD8+ T cells sorted from blood, sampled in a trial of the OX40 agonist ivuxolimab. The sequence was obtained from an adult with an advanced solid tumor such as melanoma, head and neck, liver or kidney cancer. The rearrangement uses TRBV5-6 and TRBJ2-7; D not certain. The CDR3 loop reads CASSLGDEQYF. The DNA for the CDR3 is TGTGCCAGCAGCTTGGGGGACGAGCAGTACTTC.